This T cell receptor (beta chain) was sequenced during a study of low-dose radiotherapy and immunotherapy resistance in tumors. Time point: before trial treatment. From germline, CDR1 is KGHDR and CDR2 SFDVKD. The CDR3 is made up of 15 amino acids. V lost 7 bases and J lost 1, with 16 bases in between. TCRs were amplified for roughly 20 PCR cycles with a constant-region primer and V-primer adapter. MiXCR, run by TCRdb on the reads, gives a single entry per CDR3 protein. The sample has tens of thousands of distinct CDR3 sequences, 10% to 15% seen once. This clonotype has a count of ten or more. The chain couples TRBV24-1 to TRBJ2-7, with a possible D match to TRBD1 (7 bases). This sequence originates from a female donor with ovarian cancer. The starting material was PBMCs, obtained before treatment. The CDR3 sequence is CATSDRGTASYEQYF. In DNA form, the CDR3 reads TGTGCCACCAGCGATCGGGGGACAGCGTCCTACGAGCAGTACTTC.